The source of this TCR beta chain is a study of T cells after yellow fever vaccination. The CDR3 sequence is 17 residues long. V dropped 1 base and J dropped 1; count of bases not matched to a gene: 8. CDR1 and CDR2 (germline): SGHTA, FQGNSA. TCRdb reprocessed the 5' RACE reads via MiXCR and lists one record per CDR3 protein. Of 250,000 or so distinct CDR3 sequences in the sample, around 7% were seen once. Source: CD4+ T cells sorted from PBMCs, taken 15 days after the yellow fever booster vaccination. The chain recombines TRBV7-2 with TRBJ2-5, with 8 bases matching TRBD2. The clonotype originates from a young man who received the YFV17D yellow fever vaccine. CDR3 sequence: CASSLGPPGGGQETQYF. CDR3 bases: TGTGCCAGCAGCTTAGGTCCCCCGGGAGGGGGCCAAGAGACCCAGTACTTC.